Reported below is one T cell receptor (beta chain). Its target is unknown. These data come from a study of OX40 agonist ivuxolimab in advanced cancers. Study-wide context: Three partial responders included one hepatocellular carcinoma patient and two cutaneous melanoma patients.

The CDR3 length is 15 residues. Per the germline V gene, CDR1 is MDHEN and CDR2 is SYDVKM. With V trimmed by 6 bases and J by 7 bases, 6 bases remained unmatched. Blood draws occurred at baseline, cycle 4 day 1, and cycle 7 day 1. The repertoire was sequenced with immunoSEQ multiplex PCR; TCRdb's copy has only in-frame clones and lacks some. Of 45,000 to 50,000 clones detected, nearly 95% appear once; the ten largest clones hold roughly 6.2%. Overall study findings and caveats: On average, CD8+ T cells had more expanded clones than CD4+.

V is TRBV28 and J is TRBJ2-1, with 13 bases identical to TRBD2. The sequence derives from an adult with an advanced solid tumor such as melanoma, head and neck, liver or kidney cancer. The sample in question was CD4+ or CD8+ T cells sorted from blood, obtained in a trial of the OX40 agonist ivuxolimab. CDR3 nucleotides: TGTGCCAGCAGCCTACTAGCGGGGGGGCGAAATGAGCAGTTCTTC. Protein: CASSLLAGGRNEQFF.